The 24 T cell receptor beta chains in this list originate from one sample, sequenced in a study of CD8+ T cells in alopecia areata listed by TCRdb under 2018. The library relied on the immunoSEQ multiplex PCR assay. To provide template for TCR sequencing, every sample had RNA extracted and reverse transcribed into cDNA. TCRdb holds this immuneACCESS table with in-frame rearrangements only. Some clones are missing; in checked studies, unresolved V genes explain under half, and the rest has no known cause. The sample records under 130,000 clones, 55% of which are singletons. The top ten hold 7.5% to 9% of the sample. What was sequenced was CD4+ T cells sorted from blood. Source of these receptors: a human donor in good health.

This clone was detected ten times or more. The V call is TRBV7-8, the J call TRBJ2-7; a weak D match, TRBD1 (6 bases). The length of the CDR3 is 13 residues. Trimming removed 4 bases from V and 1 base from J, with 8 bases in between. CDR1 is SGHVS and CDR2 is FQNEAQ in the germline V gene. Here the CDR3 DNA reads TGTGCCAGCAGCTCTGGACAGTCCTACGAGCAGTACTTC. This gives the protein CASSSGQSYEQYF.

The chain carries TRBV5-6 and TRBJ1-1; D not certain. Germline CDR1 and CDR2: SGHDT and YYEEEE. Deletions cut 3 bases from V and 1 base from J, with 7 bases between. The CDR3 totals 13 residues. The CDR3 DNA is TGTGCCAGCAGCTATGGCCGGAACACTGAAGCTTTCTTT. Protein sequence: CASSYGRNTEAFF.

In the case of this clone: This sample includes further DNA sequences coding for the same CDR3. This rearrangement joins TRBV2 to TRBJ2-7, with 9 bases identical to TRBD1. CDR1 is SNHLY and CDR2 is FYNNEI in the germline V gene. The trim removed 2 bases at V and 3 bases at J, leaving 2 bases unmatched. The CDR3 spans 14 residues. The CDR3 protein is CASSEQGQGYEQYF. CDR3 bases: TGTGCCAGCAGTGAACAGGGACAGGGCTACGAGCAGTACTTC.

This chain joins TRBV15 and TRBJ1-6; D perhaps matches TRBD1 (5 bases). Germline CDR1 and CDR2: LNHNV and YYDKDF (reference sequence). The V gene lost 0 bases and the J gene lost 12 bases, with 9 bases spanning the gap. This CDR3 contains 13 residues. The CDR3 loop is CATSRDWGEPLHF. The CDR3 nucleotides are TGTGCCACCAGCAGAGATTGGGGCGAACCCCTCCACTTT.

In this sample, this clone turned up a few times. V gene TRBV19 combines with J gene TRBJ1-1; D uncertain. This CDR3 is built from 15 residues. The ends were cut back, 2 bases at V and 0 bases at J, with 10 bases in the middle. Germline CDR1 LNHDA, CDR2 SQIVND (reference sequence). The CDR3 protein is CASSIRGNLNTEAFF. CDR3 coding DNA: TGTGCCAGTAGTATACGGGGTAATTTGAACACTGAAGCTTTCTTT.

The chain uses TRBV30 and TRBJ1-1, with 12 nucleotides matching TRBD1. This CDR3 has 13 amino acids. Germline V CDR1 and CDR2: GTSNPN, SVGIG (reference sequence). J lost 6 bases, V lost 7 bases, and 6 bases had no gene match. CDR3 nucleotides: TGTGCCTTGGGGACAGGGGGCTCGGCTGAAGCTTTCTTT. It translates to CALGTGGSAEAFF.

The chain joins TRBV25-1 to TRBJ2-3; D is perhaps TRBD2 (5 bases). Germline CDR1 reads MGHDK; CDR2 reads SYGVNS. Trimming pared 4 bases from V and 5 bases from J, leaving 13 bases between. This CDR3 has 14 residues. CDR3 sequence (DNA): TGTGCCAGCAGTGGAGCACTAGGGATAGATACGCAGTATTTT. Its protein is CASSGALGIDTQYF.

As to this clone: A much larger clone lies one base from this, so it may be a read error. This chain joins TRBV7-9 and TRBJ2-3, with TRBD1 identical over 7 bases. The CDR3 is made up of 13 amino acids. Germline assignment: CDR1 SEHNR and CDR2 FQNEAQ (reference sequence). J gave up 0 bases and V 8 bases, and 2 bases lay outside the gene matches. In DNA, the CDR3 is TGTGCCAGCCGGGACAGTAGCACAGATACGCAGTATTTT. It yields the protein CASRDSSTDTQYF.

The rearrangement uses TRBV6-5 and TRBJ2-5; D remains unclear. Germline V lookup: CDR1 MNHEY, CDR2 SVGAGI. This CDR3 spans 14 amino acids. Trimming removed 0 bases at V and 1 base at J, with 6 bases between. The CDR3 protein is CASSYSRLQETQYF. In DNA, the CDR3 is TGTGCCAGCAGTTACTCGAGACTCCAAGAGACCCAGTACTTC.

This sequence joins TRBV20-1 and TRBJ1-2; TRBD1 matches 8 bases. This CDR3 has 11 amino acids. The V and J ends lost 6 bases and 4 bases, in that order; junction bases with no gene match: 1. Germline V gives CDR1 DFQATT, CDR2 SNEGSKA (reference sequence). CDR3 coding DNA: TGCAGTGCCCAGGGGGCCTATGGCTACACCTTC. This sequence encodes CSAQGAYGYTF.

The chain is built from TRBV29-1 and TRBJ2-7, with 8 bases identical to TRBD2. In germline, CDR1 is SQVTM, CDR2 ANQGSEA. The CDR3 loop spans 16 amino acids. The trim removed 7 bases at V and 0 bases at J, leaving 14 bases unmatched. CDR3 residues: CSDLSRGGSDSYEQYF. The CDR3, as DNA: TGCAGCGATTTGAGTCGGGGGGGGTCTGACTCCTACGAGCAGTACTTC.

V and J are TRBV7-2 and TRBJ1-1; D ambiguous. The CDR3 runs to 14 residues. CDR1 and CDR2 from the germline V gene are SGHTA and FQGNSA. V was trimmed by 7 bases and J by 2 bases, leaving 14 bases between them. CDR3 residues: CASTTVGLNTEAFF. The CDR3 bases are TGTGCCAGCACTACCGTAGGACTCAACACTGAAGCTTTCTTT.

The chain joins TRBV2 to TRBJ2-6, with D perhaps TRBD1 (6 bases). The CDR3 spans 16 residues. Germline CDR1 is SNHLY and CDR2 is FYNNEI. V was pared by 6 bases and J by 2 bases, with 14 bases between. The CDR3 sequence is CASSGYRQAGANVLTF. The CDR3 DNA is TGTGCCAGCAGCGGCTATCGACAGGCTGGGGCCAACGTCCTGACTTTC.

This clone was seen a handful of times. The CDR3 DNA sequence: TGTGCCAGCAGCTTAGTGTTGAGTAGGACCCCTGGCTCCTACAATGAGCAGTTCTTC. Protein product: CASSLVLSRTPGSYNEQFF. This sequence joins TRBV7-2 and TRBJ2-1; D remains ambiguous. Trimming shortened V by 1 base and J by 0 bases, and 19 bases separated the two germline ends. The CDR3 loop spans 19 amino acids. Per the germline V gene, CDR1 is SGHTA and CDR2 is FQGNSA.

V gene TRBV1 combines with J gene TRBJ2-3; the tabulated D call, TRBD2, remains unverified against the DNA. TRBV1 is listed as a pseudogene. The CDR3 has 17 residues. CDR3: CTSSQWLVTSGTDTQYF. CDR3 sequence (DNA): TGCACCAGCAGCCAATGGTTGGTCACTAGCGGAACAGATACGCAGTATTTT.

CDR3 amino acids: CASSRLAGGHYNEQFF. As DNA, the CDR3 is TGTGCCAGCAGCAGACTAGCGGGGGGGCACTACAATGAGCAGTTCTTC. J is TRBJ2-1 and V is TRBV5-6, with TRBD2 matching 14 bases. The CDR3 sequence is 16 residues long. Germline-derived CDR1 and CDR2 are SGHDT and YYEEEE. V shed 4 bases, J shed 3 bases, and the junction held 3 bases outside the gene matches.

The chain's CDR3 is CASSQAGQGKDSPLHF. The CDR3 DNA reads TGCGCCAGCAGCCAAGCGGGACAGGGGAAGGATTCACCCCTCCACTTT. V and J are TRBV4-1 and TRBJ1-6; the match to TRBD1 covers 10 bases. Germline values: CDR1 MGHRA, CDR2 YSYEKL. The CDR3 loop spans 16 amino acids. Losses at the gene ends were 1 base for V and 8 bases for J; bases not matched to a gene: 5.

This clone was detected a few times. This chain connects TRBV28 to TRBJ2-4, with 7 nucleotides matching TRBD2. Per germline, CDR1 MDHEN and CDR2 SYDVKM. The CDR3 totals 14 residues. With V trimmed by 6 bases and J by 0 bases, 2 bases remained unmatched. The chain's CDR3 is CASRPGGAKNIQYF. For the CDR3, the DNA is TGTGCCAGCAGGCCGGGAGGAGCCAAAAACATTCAGTACTTC.

The rearrangement uses TRBV30 and TRBJ2-4; D is uncertain. The CDR3 totals 14 residues. The V end lost 7 bases, the J end lost 0 bases, and 13 bases lay between the germline ends. Looked up from germline, CDR1 is GTSNPN and CDR2 is SVGIG (reference sequence). CDR3 protein: CASRFALAKNIQYF. DNA of the CDR3: TGTGCCTCCCGGTTCGCCCTAGCCAAAAACATTCAGTACTTC.

The chain joins TRBV4-1 to TRBJ2-3; weak D call: TRBD1 (6 bases). CDR3 length equals 15 residues. V lost 5 bases and J 2 bases, leaving 14 bases between the germline ends. CDR1 and CDR2 (germline): MGHRA, YSYEKL. The CDR3 region is CASSRDGTPTDTQYF. In nucleotides, the CDR3 is TGCGCCAGCAGCAGGGACGGGACACCCACAGATACGCAGTATTTT.

The V and J genes are TRBV11-1 and TRBJ2-1; 7 bases map to TRBD2. The CDR3 contains 11 residues. The V gene's germline CDR1 is SGHAT and CDR2 FQDESV (reference sequence). V was pared by 5 bases and J by 15 bases, with 7 bases of the junction left unmatched. The CDR3 region is CASSASGRRFF. CDR3 sequence (DNA): TGTGCCAGCAGCGCATCCGGGAGGAGGTTCTTC.

This clone was counted only a few times. The chain couples TRBV11-1 to TRBJ2-5; 7 nucleotides match TRBD2. CDR3 length: 14 amino acids. V was pared by 4 bases and J by 5 bases, with 7 bases of the junction left unmatched. CDR1 and CDR2 from the germline V gene are SGHAT and FQDESV (reference sequence). The CDR3 nucleotides read TGTGCCAGCAGCTACACGGGGGGTAGGGAGACCCAGTACTTC. It encodes CASSYTGGRETQYF. Supplemented by reference TRBV11-1 and TRBJ2-5, the full variable domain reads EAEVAQSPRYKITEKSQAVAFWCDPISGHATLYWYRQILGQGPELLVQFQDESVVDDSQLPKDRFSAERLKGVDSTLKIQPAELGDSAMYLCASSYTGGRETQYFGPGTRLLVL.

This chain joins TRBV29-1 and TRBJ2-5, with TRBD2 matching over 16 bases. Germline V gene lookup returns CDR1 SQVTM and CDR2 ANQGSEA. The J segment lost 5 bases and the V segment lost 6 bases, leaving 6 bases of the junction unmatched. This CDR3 comprises 15 residues. The CDR3 sequence: CSVGTSGGDQETQYF. The CDR3 DNA reads TGCAGCGTGGGGACTAGCGGGGGGGATCAGGAGACCCAGTACTTC.

The chain employs TRBV29-1 and TRBJ1-2; D not resolved. The germline V gene has CDR1 SQVTM and CDR2 ANQGSEA. The CDR3 has 13 amino acids. Trimming cost V 4 bases and J 2 bases, with 11 bases left between them. The CDR3 nucleotides read TGCAGCGTTGGGGAGATACTCAACTATGGCTACACCTTC. The encoded protein is CSVGEILNYGYTF. The full variable domain, in which reference TRBV29-1 and TRBJ1-2 provide the parts outside the CDR3, is SAVISQKPSRDICQRGTSLTIQCQVDSQVTMMFWYRQQPGQSLTLIATANQGSEATYESGFVIDKFPISRPNLTFSTLTVSNMSPEDSSIYLCSVGEILNYGYTFGSGTRLTVV.